In its sample, the clone carrying this T cell receptor beta chain was seen a few times. The target antigen is unknown. MiXCR, run by TCRdb on the RT-PCR reads, gives a single entry per CDR3 protein. In the table there are approximately 160,000 distinct CDR3 sequences, over 8.5% of which are singletons. The data stem from a study of response to subunit inactivated influenza vaccine. Overall study findings and caveats: With each seasonal influenza vaccination, the authors suggested, few new T cells are recruited.

Germline lookup yields CDR1 DFQATT and CDR2 SNEGSKA (reference sequence). Trimming cost V 3 bases and J 5 bases, with 17 bases left between them. The CDR3 is 14 amino acids. The chain couples TRBV20-1 to TRBJ2-7; the D gene is possibly TRBD2 (6 bases). Sequences were derived from CD8+ T cells sorted from PBMCs, sampled 23 to 25 months after vaccination. The receptor comes from a man aged 45 to 70 who received an inactivated influenza vaccine. The DNA of the CDR3 is TGCAGTGCTAGGCATAGGTACCTAGCGCACGAGCAGTACTTC. Translation: CSARHRYLAHEQYF.